The rows below give T cell receptor beta chains drawn from one sample of a study of blood T cell repertoires in COVID-19. TCRdb's table, derived via immunoSEQ multiplex PCR, lists solely in-frame clones and lacks some. Here the sample spans under 250,000 clones, about nine tenths being singletons. Sequenced sample: PBMCs or T cells enriched from blood (not recorded which). The origin of the receptors is a man between 40 and 49 years old who had recovered from COVID-19. Both conserved end residues are part of each CDR3.

V gene: TRBV7-9
CDR3 protein: CASSEGQLNQPQHF

V gene: TRBV7-9
CDR3 protein: CASSLERATNEKLFF

V gene: TRBV3-1/TRBV3-2
CDR3 protein: CASTRGMRDQETQYF

V gene: TRBV2
CDR3 protein: CASSADRFTSYGYTF

V gene: TRBV7-9
CDR3 protein: CASRPGQGPEFF

V gene: TRBV28
CDR3 protein: CASSPPGSGFYYEQYF

V gene: TRBV5-1
CDR3 protein: CASSLGASGRMDEQFF

V gene: TRBV2
CDR3 protein: CASIGTSGSPGRPDTQYF

V gene: TRBV5-1
CDR3 protein: CASSLEISAVQFF

V gene: TRBV10-3
CDR3 protein: CAISSGTSRTDTQYF

V gene: TRBV5-5
CDR3 protein: CASSQPGQGLAEQYF

V gene: TRBV10-3
CDR3 protein: CAIKGLDSYEQYF

V gene: TRBV30
CDR3 protein: CACTGQVGPGELFF

V gene: TRBV5-8
CDR3 protein: CASSLVQTSGDQETQYF

V gene: TRBV18
CDR3 protein: CASSPVSRQPGYTF

V gene: TRBV5-4
CDR3 protein: CASSLAGLTEAFF

V gene: TRBV7-2
CDR3 protein: CASSFGTLNQPQHF

V gene: TRBV5-5
CDR3 protein: CASSFSPGQGAYGYTF

V gene: TRBV7-8
CDR3 protein: CASGSQGDGEAFF

V gene: TRBV28
CDR3 protein: CASRWDRVDYGYTF

V gene: TRBV3-1/TRBV3-2
CDR3 protein: CASSLGRGTDTQYF

V gene: TRBV11-2
CDR3 protein: CASSLRSGGAYNEQFF

V gene: TRBV2
CDR3 protein: CASRLSGGAFNTGELFF

V gene: TRBV29-1
CDR3 protein: CSVAPGGLGNTIYF

V gene: TRBV3-1/TRBV3-2
CDR3 protein: CASSQAGTGGRAEAFF

V gene: TRBV6-5
CDR3 protein: CASNRGTYNEQFF

V gene: TRBV11-2
CDR3 protein: CASSLAAGTVLDEKLFF

V gene: TRBV27
CDR3 protein: CASSPRTAAHLGDEQFF

V gene: TRBV7-2
CDR3 protein: CASSSGGAYEQYF

V gene: TRBV30
CDR3 protein: CAWMGHGNSPLHF

V gene: TRBV3-1/TRBV3-2
CDR3 protein: CASSQTGGLGYTF

V gene: TRBV15
CDR3 protein: CATSREQGGVAEKLFF

V gene: TRBV4-3
CDR3 protein: CASSHYLAVQETQYF

V gene: TRBV5-1
CDR3 protein: CASSSLAGGPGNEQFF

V gene: TRBV3-1/TRBV3-2
CDR3 protein: CASSQSRDSPLHF

V gene: TRBV16
CDR3 protein: CASSQRQGGGYTF

V gene: TRBV4-3
CDR3 protein: CASSLGTRGLTDTQYF

V gene: TRBV14
CDR3 protein: CASSPLQGRVGNEQFF

V gene: TRBV6-5
CDR3 protein: CASSRDRGQPQHF

V gene: TRBV30
CDR3 protein: CAWDRGVGQPQHF

V gene: TRBV5-4
CDR3 protein: CASSLQGGVNEQFF

V gene: TRBV7-2
CDR3 protein: CASSLEAGVKNIQYF

V gene: TRBV7-3
CDR3 protein: CASSPPRGQGAPEAFF

V gene: TRBV3-1/TRBV3-2
CDR3 protein: CASSQATSGGPDTQYF

V gene: TRBV30
CDR3 protein: CAWSVLDSQQYF

V gene: TRBV19
CDR3 protein: CASGSGTGAFF

V gene: TRBV5-1
CDR3 protein: CASSLGLGTAGYEQYF